This T cell receptor (beta chain) was captured in a study of identical twins (dated by TCRdb to about 2016). Background for the entire study: The study deep-sequenced TCR alpha and beta repertoires from monozygotic twins, unrelated adults of various ages and cord blood to test whether fetal clonotypes persist. To rule out contamination, replicate twin experiments were performed at different times with different library preparation protocols. The paper as a whole reports these results and caveats: Abundant cord blood beta clonotypes had fewer insertions, young adult naive repertoires showed a similar but weaker trend, and memory repertoires showed no such trend. Excess twin sharing in beta out-of-frame sequences was weaker because fewer shared sequences lowered the signal-to-noise ratio. Compared with coincidental sharing between unrelated individuals, out-of-frame TCR alpha sequences shared between twins had an excess of sequences with low generation probability. Zero-insertion analyses could be partly confounded by invariant T cells such as MAIT and iNKT, although diverse VJ usage argued against such confounding for most clonotypes. Out-of-frame TCR alpha sharing in monozygotic twins was systematically underestimated by recombination models, whereas sharing between unrelated individuals was in agreement with the recombination models. Because the same donors could not be followed over many years, conclusions were based on cross-sectional statistical analysis.

This clonotype showed up many times. It lacks a known antigen. No per-base quality is available; no much larger clone lies one base away. The protocol used for the library was 5' RACE. For sequencing, an Illumina HiSeq 2000 was employed. A universal primer binding site was added through template switching, and the final cDNA carried a unique molecular identifier so that TCR cDNA molecules could be counted accurately. First-strand cDNA for TCR alpha and beta chains was synthesized from specific primers in the conserved constant-segment region. To control for contamination, every cDNA library was double barcoded, receiving both a SMART-Mk sample barcode and Illumina barcodes. Two successive PCR steps introduced TruSeq adapter sequences along with Illumina sample barcodes. Sequencing of the TCR alpha and beta cDNA libraries was done on the Illumina HiSeq platform using custom primers. As for how the authors treated the data: MiGEC processed the raw reads to extract unique molecular identifiers, while MiXCR was used to determine the CDR3 positions. For each individual, recombination models were inferred using an EM algorithm with the repgenHMM and IGoR tools. The analysis of shared clonotypes was done with the tcR package in R, with sharing normalized by the product of cloneset sizes. To study raw recombination without the effects of thymic and clonal selection, out-of-frame nonproductive sequences were analyzed. Using fastp trimming at Q25 and MiXCR clonotype assembly, TCRdb reanalyzed the public sequencing data and kept in-frame beta chains. Here each entry gathers all rows of one CDR3 protein and keeps the most common genes and DNA. The V and J calls here are based on TCRdb, not the publication. The sample contains roughly 1,500,000 distinct CDR3 sequences, roughly 35% of them found a single time. The ten largest clones add up to approximately 0.29% of the sample.

Every donor was a healthy Caucasian. The source of this sequence is a newborn girl in good health. The sample taken for sequencing was cord blood.

The sequenced DNA: TGTGCCAGCAGTTCACAGGGGAGACACGAGCAGTACTTC. Translated, this is CASSSQGRHEQYF. Recombination connected TRBV6-5 to TRBJ2-7; 7 middle bases align to TRBD1. The CDR3, from cysteine to phenylalanine, totals 13 residues. Left in the record is the CDR3 DNA by itself, 39 bases read in frame from the first base. In the germline V gene, CDR1 corresponds to MNHEY and CDR2 to SVGAGI. V and J are trimmed by 4 bases and 5 bases, and the gene matches miss 5 bases of the junction.